This T cell receptor (beta chain) came from a study of regulatory T cells in long-lasting Graves disease. Study-level results: Segments TRBV28, TRBJ1-2 and TRBJ2-5 showed preferential usage in persistent disease.

This CDR3 is built from 15 residues. The J segment lost 0 bases and the V segment lost 1 base, leaving 5 bases of the junction unmatched. The germline V gene encodes CDR1 DFQATT and CDR2 SNEGSKA (reference sequence). Time point meaning: persistent/refractory GD, antithyroid drugs over 5 years with positive TRAb. The authors made the TCR library using RNA they extracted from PBMCs. EDTA tubes received 7.5 to 9 milliliters of collected peripheral blood. With respect to this clonotype: Its antigen is not known.

Arm-PCR of CDR3 regions with iRepertoire HTBI primers generated TCR beta libraries. TCRdb ran MiXCR on the multiplex PCR reads and lists one entry per CDR3 protein. The sample consists of some 420,000 distinct CDR3 sequences, around a fifth of them appearing once. The source was peripheral blood mononuclear cells (PBMCs), collected when the disease was refractory, from a patient treated with antithyroid drugs. The chain is built from TRBV20-1 and TRBJ2-7, with 8 nucleotides matching TRBD2. The TCR comes from a female donor with Graves disease. The CDR3: CSARVWREVSYEQYF. CDR3 DNA: TGCAGTGCTAGAGTTTGGCGGGAGGTCTCCTACGAGCAGTACTTC.